Reported below is one TCR beta chain. Its target is unknown. Germline CDR1 SGHTA, CDR2 FQGNSA. V lost 1 base, J lost 1 base, and 4 bases lay in between. The CDR3 contains 13 residues. The record originates from a study of cytomegalovirus exposure and HLA in healthy donors. Study results and limitations: Reportedly, diagnosis of cytomegalovirus status by the classifier showed high specificity and sensitivity. Later work associated roughly 15,000 TCR beta sequences with HLA alleles at 0.05 false discovery rate. Later analysis found that TCR beta chains associated with HLA were more clonally expanded than other, equally common chains. In vitro experiments confirmed that three CMV-associated chains were specific for CMV antigens.

PCR involved 60 Vbeta and 13 Jbeta primers. Only in-frame clones appear in the TCRdb table, and some are missing; sequencing was by immunoSEQ multiplex PCR. The data contain some 110,000 clones, around 70% of them singletons. This receptor was taken from a woman in her forties or fifties in good health and CMV-seropositive. Sequencing used PBMCs. The V and J genes are TRBV7-2 and TRBJ2-5; the D is unclear. This CDR3 reads CASSLVSQETQYF. The CDR3 nucleotides read TGTGCCAGCAGCTTAGTCAGCCAAGAGACCCAGTACTTC.